This TCR beta chain stems from a study of cytomegalovirus exposure and HLA in healthy donors. Germline lookup yields CDR1 GTSNPN and CDR2 SVGIG (reference sequence). V lost 5 bases to trimming and J lost 4 bases, with 20 bases between them. The CDR3 totals 15 residues. This clone has more than one count but fewer than ten. The antigen is unknown. It was with 60 Vbeta and 13 Jbeta primers that the PCR ran. The protocol was immunoSEQ multiplex PCR, while the TCRdb copy is restricted to in-frame clones and leaves out a portion. The repertoire holds under 200,000 clones, around 72% seen once, with around 2.4% in the top ten. Study-wide points: A later examination showed that TCR association rates differed by HLA locus, with DRB1 most and HLA-C fewest. Some public TCRs appeared in many individuals, while most sequences were rare.

Material for sequencing was PBMCs. The receptor was isolated from a female donor in good health and CMV-seronegative. The chain combines TRBV30 with TRBJ1-2, with a weak D call TRBD1 (5 bases). CDR3 loop: CAWFYGSQDIYGYTF. CDR3 sequence (DNA): TGTGCCTGGTTCTACGGCTCCCAGGACATCTATGGCTACACCTTC.